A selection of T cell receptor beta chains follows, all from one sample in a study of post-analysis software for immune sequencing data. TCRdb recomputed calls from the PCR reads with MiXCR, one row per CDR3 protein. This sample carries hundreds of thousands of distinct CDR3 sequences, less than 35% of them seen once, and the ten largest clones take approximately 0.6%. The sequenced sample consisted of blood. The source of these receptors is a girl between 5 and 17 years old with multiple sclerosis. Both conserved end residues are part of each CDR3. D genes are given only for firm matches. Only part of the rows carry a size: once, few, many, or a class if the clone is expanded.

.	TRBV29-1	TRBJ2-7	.	CSVEVGNSYEQYF	TGCAGCGTTGAAGTCGGGAACTCCTACGAGCAGTACTTC
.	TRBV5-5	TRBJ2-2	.	CASGHQTGLTGELFF	TGTGCCAGCGGACACCAAACGGGCCTGACCGGGGAGCTGTTTTTT
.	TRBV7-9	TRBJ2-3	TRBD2	CASSVGLDSTDTQYF	TGTGCCAGCAGCGTGGGACTAGATTCCACAGATACGCAGTATTTT
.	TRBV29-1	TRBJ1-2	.	CSVKFNYGYTF	TGCAGCGTGAAATTTAACTATGGCTACACCTTC
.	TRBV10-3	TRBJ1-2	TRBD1	CAISPDREGYTF	TGTGCCATCAGCCCCGACAGGGAAGGCTACACCTTC
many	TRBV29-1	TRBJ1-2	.	CSVVQNYGYTF	TGCAGCGTTGTGCAGAACTATGGCTACACCTTC
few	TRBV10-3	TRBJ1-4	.	CAISEVRETNEKLFF	TGTGCCATCTCGGAAGTTCGGGAGACTAATGAAAAACTGTTTTTT
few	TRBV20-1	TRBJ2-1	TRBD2	CSASSLAGGPLYNEQFF	TGCAGTGCTAGCTCTCTAGCGGGAGGGCCTCTCTACAATGAGCAGTTCTTC
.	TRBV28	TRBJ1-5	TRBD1	CASSPGQGLNNQPQHF	TGTGCCAGCAGCCCGGGACAGGGCTTGAACAATCAGCCCCAGCATTTT
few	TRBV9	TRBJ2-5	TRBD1	CASSQGTGFNQETQYF	TGTGCCAGCAGCCAGGGGACAGGATTTAATCAAGAGACCCAGTACTTC
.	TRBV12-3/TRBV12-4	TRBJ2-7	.	CASSSSEKSEQYF	TGTGCCAGCAGCTCCTCGGAGAAGTCCGAGCAGTACTTC
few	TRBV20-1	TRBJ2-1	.	CSARVRGSARFHDEQFF	TGCAGTGCTAGAGTACGTGGTAGCGCACGATTTCACGATGAGCAGTTCTTC
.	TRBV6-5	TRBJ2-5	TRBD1	CASSIQGAPRETQYF	TGTGCCAGCTCGATACAGGGGGCGCCGAGGGAGACCCAGTACTTC
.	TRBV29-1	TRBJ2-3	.	CSVEALGGENTQYF	TGCAGCGTTGAAGCACTAGGTGGGGAGAATACGCAGTATTTT
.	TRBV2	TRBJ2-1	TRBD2	CAGTGSGGGAFEQFF	TGTGCCGGCACCGGCTCTGGCGGGGGGGCATTTGAGCAGTTCTTC
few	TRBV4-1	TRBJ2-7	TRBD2	CASSQDSLPSGEQYF	TGCGCCAGCAGCCAAGATTCCCTCCCTAGCGGCGAGCAGTACTTC
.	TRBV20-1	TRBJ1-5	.	CSASGRDSPNQPQHF	TGCAGTGCGTCGGGGCGGGACTCCCCGAATCAGCCCCAGCATTTT
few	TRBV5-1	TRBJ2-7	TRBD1	CASSPRQGNEQYF	TGCGCCAGCAGCCCACGACAGGGGAATGAGCAGTACTTC
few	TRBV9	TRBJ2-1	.	CASSVELGTGEQFF	TGTGCCAGCAGCGTAGAACTTGGGACCGGTGAGCAGTTCTTC
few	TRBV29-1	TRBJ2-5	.	CSGSDSGTQETQYF	TGCAGCGGATCCGATAGCGGTACACAAGAGACCCAGTACTTC
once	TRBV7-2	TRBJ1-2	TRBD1	CASSLPGGLSYTF	TGTGCCAGCAGCTTACCAGGGGGCTTGAGCTACACCTTC
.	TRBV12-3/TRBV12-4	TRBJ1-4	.	CASSLAGGGERKLFF	TGTGCCAGCAGTTTGGCTGGGGGTGGGGAGCGAAAACTGTTTTTT
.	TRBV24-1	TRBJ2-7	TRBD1	CATSDPDLDRGVLSEQYF	TGTGCCACCAGTGATCCCGACCTGGACAGGGGGGTACTATCTGAGCAGTACTTC
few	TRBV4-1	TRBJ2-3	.	CASSQVGGTGTQYF	TGCGCCAGCAGCCAAGTGGGAGGTACGGGTACGCAGTATTTT
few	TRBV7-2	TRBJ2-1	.	CASSPGNTGNEQFF	TGTGCCAGCAGCCCGGGGAATACCGGCAATGAGCAGTTCTTC
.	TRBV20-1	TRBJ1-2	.	CRARGSGGYTF	TGCAGGGCTAGAGGGTCGGGGGGCTACACCTTC
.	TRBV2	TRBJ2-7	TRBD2	CASSNPGLVGYEQYF	TGTGCCAGCAGTAACCCGGGACTAGTGGGATACGAGCAGTACTTC
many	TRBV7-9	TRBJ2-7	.	CASSPDPYEQYF	TGTGCCAGCAGCCCGGATCCCTACGAGCAGTACTTC
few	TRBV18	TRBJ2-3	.	CASTRSEGDTQYF	TGTGCCAGCACCCGATCTGAAGGAGATACGCAGTATTTT
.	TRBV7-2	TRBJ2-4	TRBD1	CASSFGADRAKNIQYF	TGTGCCAGCAGCTTCGGAGCGGACAGGGCTAAAAACATTCAGTACTTC
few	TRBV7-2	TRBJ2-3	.	CASSFLGLGTDTQYF	TGTGCCAGCAGCTTTTTAGGGTTGGGCACAGATACGCAGTATTTT
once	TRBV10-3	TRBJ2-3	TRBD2	CAISKGTSETSTDTQYF	TGTGCCATCAGTAAAGGGACTAGCGAGACGAGCACAGATACGCAGTATTTT
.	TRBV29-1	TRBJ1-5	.	CSAMEANQPQHF	TGCAGCGCCATGGAGGCCAATCAGCCCCAGCATTTT
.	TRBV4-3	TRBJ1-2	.	CASSQDQAATYGYTF	TGCGCCAGCAGCCAAGATCAGGCAGCTACCTATGGCTACACCTTC
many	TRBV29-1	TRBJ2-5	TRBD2	CSITSGTWETQYF	TGCAGTATTACTAGCGGGACATGGGAGACCCAGTACTTC
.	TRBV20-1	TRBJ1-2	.	CSARVSYGYTF	TGCAGTGCTAGAGTCAGCTATGGCTACACCTTC
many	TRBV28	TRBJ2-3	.	CASREPDLRDTQYF	TGTGCCAGCAGGGAACCGGACCTCCGAGATACGCAGTATTTT
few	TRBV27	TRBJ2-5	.	CASSRQDQETQYF	TGTGCCAGCAGCCGACAGGACCAAGAGACCCAGTACTTC
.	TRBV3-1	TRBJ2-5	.	CASSQDGELQETQYF	TGTGCCAGCAGCCAAGATGGAGAACTGCAAGAGACCCAGTACTTC
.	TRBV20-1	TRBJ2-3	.	CSARSRQSSTDTQYF	TGCAGTGCTAGGAGCAGACAGTCCAGCACAGATACGCAGTATTTT
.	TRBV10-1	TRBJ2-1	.	CASSEDQGEQFF	TGCGCCAGCAGTGAGGACCAGGGAGAGCAGTTCTTC
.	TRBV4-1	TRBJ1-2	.	CASSQDLGGALRGYTF	TGCGCCAGCAGCCAAGATCTCGGGGGGGCGCTTCGTGGCTACACCTTC
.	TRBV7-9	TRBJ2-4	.	CASSSPGQGSDIQYF	TGTGCCAGCAGCTCCCCGGGTCAGGGATCGGACATTCAGTACTTC
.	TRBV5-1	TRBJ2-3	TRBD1	CASSGTGRQGADTQYF	TGCGCCAGCAGCGGAACCGGGAGACAGGGGGCAGATACGCAGTATTTT
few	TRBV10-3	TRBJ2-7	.	CAIRNSYEQYF	TGTGCCATCCGTAACTCCTACGAGCAGTACTTC
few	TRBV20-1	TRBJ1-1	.	CSASRRMNTEAFF	TGCAGTGCTAGTCGCAGAATGAACACTGAAGCTTTCTTT
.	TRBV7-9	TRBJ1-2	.	CASSLTGSDGYTF	TGTGCCAGCAGTTTAACAGGGTCGGATGGCTACACCTTC
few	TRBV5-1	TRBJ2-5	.	CASSLGQDETQYF	TGCGCCAGCAGCTTGGGGCAAGATGAGACCCAGTACTTC
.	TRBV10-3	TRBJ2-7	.	CAIGEEGEYEQYF	TGTGCCATCGGGGAAGAGGGGGAGTACGAGCAGTACTTC
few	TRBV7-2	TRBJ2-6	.	CASSLYHGTSGANVLTF	TGTGCCAGCAGCTTATATCACGGAACCTCTGGGGCCAACGTCCTGACTTTC
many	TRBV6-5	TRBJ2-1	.	CASSPSRSSYNEQFF	TGTGCCAGCAGCCCATCTCGGAGCTCCTACAATGAGCAGTTCTTC
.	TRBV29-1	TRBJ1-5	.	CSVGGGGQPQHF	TGCAGCGTCGGGGGGGGCGGTCAGCCCCAGCATTTT
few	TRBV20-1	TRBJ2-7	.	CSARDRASLSYEQYF	TGCAGTGCTAGAGATCGGGCTAGCCTCTCCTACGAGCAGTACTTC
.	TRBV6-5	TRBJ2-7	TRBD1	CASSYVGQGADEQYF	TGTGCCAGCAGTTACGTCGGACAGGGGGCAGACGAGCAGTACTTC